The entry below describes one TCR beta chain. The sample belongs to a study of monozygotic twins with inflammatory bowel disease. cDNA for each sample came from eight separate reactions. TCRdb re-called the 5' RACE reads, yielding one record per CDR3 amino acid sequence without DNA. Its clone listing holds over 110,000 distinct CDR3 sequences. The CDR3 runs 15 residues. J is TRBJ2-1 and V is TRBV12-3 or TRBV12-4; the TCRdb call, TRBD1, lacks DNA for checking. This receptor was taken from a human donor with ulcerative colitis or Crohn's disease, or a healthy co-twin of an affected twin (not recorded which). Material for sequencing was blood. This CDR3 reads CASSPSGRGLNEQFF.